This TCR beta chain was sequenced during a study of Ad26.COV2.S vaccination and SARS-CoV-2 variants. Overall study context: Intramuscular Ad26.COV2.S doses were given once or twice, 56 days apart.

Whole-study findings and limits: Breadth, reportedly substantial, characterized the spike-specific CD8+ and CD4+ T cell responses after vaccination. Using TCR breadth and depth analyses may have led to underestimated total T cell responses. Vaccine recipients showed a spike-specific TCR breadth that was higher than in placebo recipients.

The CDR3 extends over 16 amino acids. The germline gives CDR1 SGHKS, CDR2 YYEKEE (reference sequence). V was shortened by 0 bases and J by 4 bases, with 13 bases between the two germline ends. For this clone: The antigen is unknown.

The assay was immunoSEQ multiplex PCR, and TCRdb's table has in-frame clones only and misses some. In the table there are about 680,000 clones, around 89% of which are singletons. Regarding treatment: 15 to 20 received Ad26.COV2.S at low or high dose, single or two shots; about five received placebo; per-sample allocation not given. Vaccine and placebo recipients were sampled on day 63 after the first injection. The rearrangement uses TRBV5-5 and TRBJ2-2, with TRBD2 as a possible D gene (7 bases). The specimen comprised peripheral blood, sampled in a trial of Ad26.COV2.S vaccine versus placebo. This receptor was taken from a person aged 18-60 years who received the Ad26.COV2.S COVID-19 vaccine or a placebo. This CDR3 reads CASSLVGGRSTGELFF. The CDR3 nucleotides read TGTGCCAGCAGCTTGGTGGGGGGGCGTAGCACCGGGGAGCTGTTTTTT.